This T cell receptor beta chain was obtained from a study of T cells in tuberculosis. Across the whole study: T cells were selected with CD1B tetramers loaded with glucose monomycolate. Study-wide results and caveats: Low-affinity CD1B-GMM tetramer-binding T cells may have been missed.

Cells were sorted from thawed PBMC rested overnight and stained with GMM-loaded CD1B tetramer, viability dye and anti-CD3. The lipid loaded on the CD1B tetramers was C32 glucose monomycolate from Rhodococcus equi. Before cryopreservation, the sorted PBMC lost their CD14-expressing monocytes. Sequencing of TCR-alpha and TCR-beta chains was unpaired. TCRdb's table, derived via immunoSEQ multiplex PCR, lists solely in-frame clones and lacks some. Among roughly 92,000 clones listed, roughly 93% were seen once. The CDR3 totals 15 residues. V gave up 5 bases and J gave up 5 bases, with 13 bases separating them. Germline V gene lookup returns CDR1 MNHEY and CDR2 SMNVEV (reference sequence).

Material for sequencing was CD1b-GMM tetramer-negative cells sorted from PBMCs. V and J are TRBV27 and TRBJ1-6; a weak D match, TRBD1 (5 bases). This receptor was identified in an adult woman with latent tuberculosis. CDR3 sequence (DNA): TGTGCCAGCAGTCTTGCCGCAGGGCATAATTCACCCCTCCACTTT. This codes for CASSLAAGHNSPLHF.